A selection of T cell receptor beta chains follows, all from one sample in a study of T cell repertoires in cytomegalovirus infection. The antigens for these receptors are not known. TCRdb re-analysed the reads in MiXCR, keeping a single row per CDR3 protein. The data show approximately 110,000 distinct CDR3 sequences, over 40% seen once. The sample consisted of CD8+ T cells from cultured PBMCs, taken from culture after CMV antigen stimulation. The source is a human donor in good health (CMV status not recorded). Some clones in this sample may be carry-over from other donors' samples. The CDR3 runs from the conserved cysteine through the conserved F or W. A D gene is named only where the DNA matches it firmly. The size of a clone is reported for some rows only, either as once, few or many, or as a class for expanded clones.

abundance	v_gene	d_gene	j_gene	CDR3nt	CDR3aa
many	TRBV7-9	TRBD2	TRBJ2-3	TGTGCCAGCAGCTCAACTAGCGGGGGGGCGACAGATACGCAGTATTTT	CASSSTSGGATDTQYF
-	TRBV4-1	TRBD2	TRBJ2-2	TGCGCCAGCAGCCCCTCCCCACTAGCGGGGGGTTTGGACGGGGAGCTGTTTTTT	CASSPSPLAGGLDGELFF
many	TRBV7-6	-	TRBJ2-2	TGTGCCAGCAGCCTAGAAGTGAGCACCGGGGAGCTGTTTTTT	CASSLEVSTGELFF
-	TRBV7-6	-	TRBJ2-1	TGTGCCAGCAGCTCCTTTGGCGGGGAGCAGTTCTTC	CASSSFGGEQFF
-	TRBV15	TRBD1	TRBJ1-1	TGTGCCACCAGCAGTTCCAGGGGGCGAGGCACTGAAGCTTTCTTT	CATSSSRGRGTEAFF
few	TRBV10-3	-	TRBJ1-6	TGTGCCATCAGTGAGTCGGGGGCCAGGTCTAATTCACCCCTCCACTTT	CAISESGARSNSPLHF
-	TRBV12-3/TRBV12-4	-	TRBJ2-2	TGTGCCAGCAGTTTGGGGGGCACCACCGGGGAGCTGTTTTTT	CASSLGGTTGELFF
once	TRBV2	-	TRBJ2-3	TGTGCCAGCAGGCCCCGAGTCGCGGGGAGGCTACCTACCACAGATACGCAGTATTTT	CASRPRVAGRLPTTDTQYF
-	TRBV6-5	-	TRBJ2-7	TGTGCCACCCAGGAGGACCTCAGCAGCTCCTACGAGCAGTACTTC	CATQEDLSSSYEQYF
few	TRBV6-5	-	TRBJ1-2	TGTGCCAGCAGTTTAAATGGGGGTCGCTATGGCTACACCTTC	CASSLNGGRYGYTF
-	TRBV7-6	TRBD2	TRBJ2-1	TGTGCCAGCAGCCGCCCGGGACTAGCGACGAATGAGCAGTTCTTC	CASSRPGLATNEQFF
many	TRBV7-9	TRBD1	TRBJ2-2	TGTGCCAGCAGCACCCAGACAGGGCCCGACACCGGGGAGCTGTTTTTT	CASSTQTGPDTGELFF
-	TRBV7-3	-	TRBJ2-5	TGTGCCAGCAGCAACGGACCCGTGATGGGGCAAGAGACCCAGTACTTC	CASSNGPVMGQETQYF
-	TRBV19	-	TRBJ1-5	TGTGCCAGTAGTATGGGAGGGAATCAGCCCCAGCATTTT	CASSMGGNQPQHF
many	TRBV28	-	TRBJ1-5	TGTGCCAGCAGTTTAAAGGGTTTTTCGCAGCCCCAGCATTTT	CASSLKGFSQPQHF
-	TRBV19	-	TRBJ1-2	TGTGCCAGTAGTATTTTGGGCAGTTATTATGGCTACACCTTC	CASSILGSYYGYTF
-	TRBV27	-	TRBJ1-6	TGTGCCAGCAGCCATGGGACGGACAATTCACCCCTCCACTTT	CASSHGTDNSPLHF
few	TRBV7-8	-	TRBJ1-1	TGTGCCAGCAGCTTATTTGCAGGGGATGCTTTCTTT	CASSLFAGDAFF
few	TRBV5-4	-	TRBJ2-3	TGTGCCAGCAGCTTGAGCGCCGTCGGGGGCAGGGGAGCAGATACGCAGTATTTT	CASSLSAVGGRGADTQYF
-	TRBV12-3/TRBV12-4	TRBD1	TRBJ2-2	TGTGCCAGCAGTTCGGGGACAGGGTCAGGGGAGCTGTTTTTT	CASSSGTGSGELFF
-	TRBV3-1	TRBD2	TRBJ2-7	TGTGCCAGCAGCCAGGTGTCTAGCGGACCCTACGAGCAGTACTTC	CASSQVSSGPYEQYF
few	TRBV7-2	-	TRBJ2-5	TGTGCCAGCAGCTTAGTTTCGAGGGGGGAATCGACCCAGTACTTC	CASSLVSRGESTQYF
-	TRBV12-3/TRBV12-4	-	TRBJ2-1	TGTGCCAGCAGTTATGAGGGGAACAATGAGCAGTTCTTC	CASSYEGNNEQFF
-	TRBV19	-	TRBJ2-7	TGTGCCAGTAGTTCCCCTGAGACGTCCTACGAGCAGTACTTC	CASSSPETSYEQYF
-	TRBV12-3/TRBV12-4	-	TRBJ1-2	TGTGCCAGCAGTTTAGGGTACGGCGGATATGACTACACCTTC	CASSLGYGGYDYTF
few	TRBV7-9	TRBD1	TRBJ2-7	TGTGCCAGCAGCCGGGGACAGACCTACGAGCAGTACTTC	CASSRGQTYEQYF
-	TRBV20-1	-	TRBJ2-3	TGCAGTGCTAGATTGCCGGGAGATACGCAGTATTTT	CSARLPGDTQYF
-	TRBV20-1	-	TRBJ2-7	TGCAGTGCTAGTACGGAGGGGGGCAATTACGAGCAGTACTTC	CSASTEGGNYEQYF
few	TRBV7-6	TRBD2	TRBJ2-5	TGTGCCAGCAGCGGTCGACTAGCGGGGGGCGAAAGAAGGACCCAGTACTTC	CASSGRLAGGERRTQYF
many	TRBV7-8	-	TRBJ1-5	TGTGCCAGCAGCTTAGAAGGACAGTCCTCCAATCAGCCCCAGCATTTT	CASSLEGQSSNQPQHF
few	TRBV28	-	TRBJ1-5	TGTGCCAGCGGAGAACGTCCTAGCAATCAGCCCCAGCATTTT	CASGERPSNQPQHF